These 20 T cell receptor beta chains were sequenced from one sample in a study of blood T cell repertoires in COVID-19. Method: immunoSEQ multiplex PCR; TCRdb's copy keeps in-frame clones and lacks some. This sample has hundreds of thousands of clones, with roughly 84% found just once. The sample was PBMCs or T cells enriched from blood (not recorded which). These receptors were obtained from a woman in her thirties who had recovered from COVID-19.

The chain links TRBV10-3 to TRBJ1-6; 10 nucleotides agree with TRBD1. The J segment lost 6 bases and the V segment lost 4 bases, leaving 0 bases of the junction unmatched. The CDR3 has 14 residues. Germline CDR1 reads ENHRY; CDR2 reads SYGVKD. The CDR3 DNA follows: TGTGCCATCAGTGGGACAGGGGGTAATTCACCCCTCCACTTT. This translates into CAISGTGGNSPLHF.

Written as DNA, the CDR3 is TGTGCCAGCAGCTTAGGTTCTAGCGGGACCTCGGAGACCCAGTACTTC. Its protein product is CASSLGSSGTSETQYF. The V gene is TRBV7-9, the J gene TRBJ2-5; 9 nucleotides agree with TRBD2. V shed 1 base and J 5 bases; nucleotides not matched to a gene: 8. The CDR3 loop spans 16 amino acids. Germline values: CDR1 SEHNR, CDR2 FQNEAQ (reference sequence). Full variable domain (missing parts from reference TRBV7-9 and TRBJ2-5): DTGVSQNPRHKITKRGQNVTFRCDPISEHNRLYWYRQTLGQGPEFLTYFQNEAQLEKSRLLSDRFSAERPKGSFSTLEIQRTEQGDSAMYLCASSLGSSGTSETQYFGPGTRLLVL.

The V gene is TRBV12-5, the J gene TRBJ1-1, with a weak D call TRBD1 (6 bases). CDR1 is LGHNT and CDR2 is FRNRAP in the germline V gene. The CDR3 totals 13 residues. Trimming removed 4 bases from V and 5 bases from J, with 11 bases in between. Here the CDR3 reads CASGSGDWTEAFF. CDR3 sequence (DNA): TGTGCTAGTGGTTCAGGGGATTGGACTGAAGCTTTCTTT. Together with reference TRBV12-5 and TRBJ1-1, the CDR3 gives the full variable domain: DARVTQTPRHKVTEMGQEVTMRCQPILGHNTVFWYRQTMMQGLELLAYFRNRAPLDDSGMPKDRFSAEMPDATLATLKIQPSEPRDSAVYFCASGSGDWTEAFFGQGTRLTVV.

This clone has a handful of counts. The CDR3 protein is CASSSRSYNSPLHF. CDR3 nucleotides: TGTGCCAGCAGCTCGCGCTCCTATAATTCACCCCTCCACTTT. This sequence joins TRBV5-6 and TRBJ1-6; D not certain. Germline V lookup: CDR1 SGHDT, CDR2 YYEEEE. Deletions cut 3 bases from V and 0 bases from J, with 4 bases between. The CDR3 loop spans 14 amino acids.

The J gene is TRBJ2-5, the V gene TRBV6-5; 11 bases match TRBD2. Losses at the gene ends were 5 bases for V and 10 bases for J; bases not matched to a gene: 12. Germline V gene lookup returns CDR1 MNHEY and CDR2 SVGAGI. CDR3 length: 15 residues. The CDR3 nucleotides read TGTGCCAGCAGTCAGGGACTAGCGGACTTCCTTTACCAGTACTTC. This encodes CASSQGLADFLYQYF.

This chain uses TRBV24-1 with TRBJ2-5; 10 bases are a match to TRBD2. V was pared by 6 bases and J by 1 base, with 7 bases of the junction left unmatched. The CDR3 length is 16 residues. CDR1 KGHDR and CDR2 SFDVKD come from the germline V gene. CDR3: CATSRRVAGGQETQYF. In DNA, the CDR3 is TGTGCCACCAGTAGGAGGGTAGCGGGAGGCCAAGAGACCCAGTACTTC.

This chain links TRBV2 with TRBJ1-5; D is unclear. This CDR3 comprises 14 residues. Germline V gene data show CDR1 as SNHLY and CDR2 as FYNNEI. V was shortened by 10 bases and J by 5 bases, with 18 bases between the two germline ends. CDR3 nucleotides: TGTGCCACCCGTCAGACCCGCGGAGATCAGCCCCAGCATTTT. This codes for CATRQTRGDQPQHF.

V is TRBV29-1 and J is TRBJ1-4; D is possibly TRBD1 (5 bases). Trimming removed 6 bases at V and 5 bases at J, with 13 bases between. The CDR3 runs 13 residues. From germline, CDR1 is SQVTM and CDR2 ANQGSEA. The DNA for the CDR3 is TGCAGCGTCAAGGTACCAGGGAATGAAAAACTGTTTTTT. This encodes CSVKVPGNEKLFF.

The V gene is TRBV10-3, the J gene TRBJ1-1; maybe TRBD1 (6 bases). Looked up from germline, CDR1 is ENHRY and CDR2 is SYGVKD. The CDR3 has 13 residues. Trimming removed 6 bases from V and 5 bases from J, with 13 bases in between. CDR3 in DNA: TGTGCCATCAGCGGGGGGGCCGGGACTGAAGCTTTCTTT. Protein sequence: CAISGGAGTEAFF.

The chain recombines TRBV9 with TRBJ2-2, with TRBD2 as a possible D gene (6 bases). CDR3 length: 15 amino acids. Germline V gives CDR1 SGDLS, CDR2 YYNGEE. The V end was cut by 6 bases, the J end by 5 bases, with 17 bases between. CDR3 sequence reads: CASTKRGGETGELFF. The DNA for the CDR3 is TGTGCCAGCACCAAAAGGGGAGGTGAGACCGGGGAGCTGTTTTTT.

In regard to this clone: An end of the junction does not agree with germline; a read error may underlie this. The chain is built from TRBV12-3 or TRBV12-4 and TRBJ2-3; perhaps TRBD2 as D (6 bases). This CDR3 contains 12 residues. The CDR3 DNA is TGTGCCAGCAGTTTAGCGCGCAGGGACTCCGATTTT. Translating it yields CASSLARRDSDF.

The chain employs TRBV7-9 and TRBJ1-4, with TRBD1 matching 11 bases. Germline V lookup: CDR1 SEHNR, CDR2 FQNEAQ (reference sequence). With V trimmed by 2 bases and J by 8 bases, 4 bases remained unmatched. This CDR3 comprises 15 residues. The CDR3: CASSLWGQGDEKLFF. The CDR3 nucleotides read TGTGCCAGCAGCTTATGGGGACAGGGGGACGAAAAACTGTTTTTT.

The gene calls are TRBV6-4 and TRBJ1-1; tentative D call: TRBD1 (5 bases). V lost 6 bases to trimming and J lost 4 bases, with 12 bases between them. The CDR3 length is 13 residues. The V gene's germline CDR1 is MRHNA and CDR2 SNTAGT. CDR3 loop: CASRDQGTTEAFF. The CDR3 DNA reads TGTGCCAGCAGGGATCAGGGTACCACTGAAGCTTTCTTT.

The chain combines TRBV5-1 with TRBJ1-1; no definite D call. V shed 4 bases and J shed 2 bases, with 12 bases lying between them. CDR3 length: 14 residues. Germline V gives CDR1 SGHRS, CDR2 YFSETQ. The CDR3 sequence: CASSDRRTNTEAFF. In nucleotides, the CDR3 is TGCGCCAGCAGCGATCGGCGGACTAACACTGAAGCTTTCTTT.

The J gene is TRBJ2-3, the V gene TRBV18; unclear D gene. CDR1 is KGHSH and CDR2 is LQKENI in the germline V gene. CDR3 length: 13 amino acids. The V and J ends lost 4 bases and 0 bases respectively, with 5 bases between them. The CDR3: CASSLESTDTQYF. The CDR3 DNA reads TGTGCCAGCTCACTAGAGAGCACAGATACGCAGTATTTT.

The CDR3 protein is CASSFTGLAGDNEQFF. DNA for the CDR3: TGTGCCAGCAGCTTTACGGGACTAGCGGGAGACAATGAGCAGTTCTTC. The rearrangement uses TRBV7-6 and TRBJ2-1, with 14 positions matching TRBD2. CDR3 size: 16 residues. CDR1 is SGHVS and CDR2 is FNYEAQ in the germline V gene. Germline trimming cut 3 bases from V and 5 bases from J; bases unmatched to any gene: 3. The full variable domain, rest sourced from reference TRBV7-6 and TRBJ2-1, is GAGVSQSPRYKVTKRGQDVALRCDPISGHVSLYWYRQALGQGPEFLTYFNYEAQQDKSGLPNDRFSAERPEGSISTLTIQRTEQRDSAMYRCASSFTGLAGDNEQFFGPGTRLTVL.

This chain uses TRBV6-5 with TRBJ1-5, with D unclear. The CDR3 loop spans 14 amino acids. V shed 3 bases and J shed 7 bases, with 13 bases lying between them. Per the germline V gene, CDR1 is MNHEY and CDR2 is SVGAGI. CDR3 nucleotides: TGTGCCAGCAGTTATGGTGGTTCGGGGCAGCCCCAGCATTTT. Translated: CASSYGGSGQPQHF.

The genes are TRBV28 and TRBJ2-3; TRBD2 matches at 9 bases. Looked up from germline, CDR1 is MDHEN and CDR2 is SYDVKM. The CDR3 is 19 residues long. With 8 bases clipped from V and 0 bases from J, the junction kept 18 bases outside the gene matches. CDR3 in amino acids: CASQALGGTSSPSTDTQYF. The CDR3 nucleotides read TGTGCCAGCCAGGCTCTCGGCGGGACTAGCAGTCCTAGCACAGATACGCAGTATTTT.

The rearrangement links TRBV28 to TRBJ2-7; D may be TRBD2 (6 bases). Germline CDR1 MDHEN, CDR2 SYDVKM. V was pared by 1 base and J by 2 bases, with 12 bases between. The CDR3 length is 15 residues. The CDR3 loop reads CASSLFGGPTYEQYF. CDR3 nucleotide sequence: TGTGCCAGCAGTTTATTTGGAGGGCCCACCTACGAGCAGTACTTC.

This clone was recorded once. The CDR3 DNA reads as TGTGCCAGCAGTGAAGTGACAGGGGGAAACGAGCAGTACTTC. It specifies CASSEVTGGNEQYF. The V call is TRBV6-1, the J call TRBJ2-7; TRBD1 matches at 9 bases. CDR3 length equals 14 residues. Trimming at V came to 1 base and at J to 5 bases, leaving 3 bases not matched to a gene. Per the germline V gene, CDR1 is MNHNS and CDR2 is SASEGT.